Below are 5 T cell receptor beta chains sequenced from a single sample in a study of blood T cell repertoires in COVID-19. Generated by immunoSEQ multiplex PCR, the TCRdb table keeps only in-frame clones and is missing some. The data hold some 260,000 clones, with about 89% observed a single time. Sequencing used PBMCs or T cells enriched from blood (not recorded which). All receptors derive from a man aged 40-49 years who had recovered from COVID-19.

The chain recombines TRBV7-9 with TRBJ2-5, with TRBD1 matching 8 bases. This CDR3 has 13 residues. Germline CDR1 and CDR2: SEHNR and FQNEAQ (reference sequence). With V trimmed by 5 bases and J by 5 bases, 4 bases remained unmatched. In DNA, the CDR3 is TGTGCCAGCAGCGTCCGGGACAGGGAGACCCAGTACTTC. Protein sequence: CASSVRDRETQYF.

In DNA form, the CDR3 reads TGTGCCAGCAGGACAGGGGGAAATAATTCACCCCTCCACTTT. Translating gives CASRTGGNNSPLHF. J is TRBJ1-6 and V is TRBV27; 9 nucleotides line up with TRBD1. This CDR3 region has 14 residues. With 6 bases clipped from V and 5 bases from J, the junction kept 2 bases outside the gene matches. Germline CDR1 MNHEY, CDR2 SMNVEV (reference sequence).

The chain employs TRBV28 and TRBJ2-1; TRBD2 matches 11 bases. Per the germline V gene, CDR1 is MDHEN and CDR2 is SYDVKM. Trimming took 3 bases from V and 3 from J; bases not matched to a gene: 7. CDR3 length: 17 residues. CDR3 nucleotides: TGTGCCAGCAGTTTTGGTAGCGGGAGGGCCCTCTACAATGAGCAGTTCTTC. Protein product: CASSFGSGRALYNEQFF.

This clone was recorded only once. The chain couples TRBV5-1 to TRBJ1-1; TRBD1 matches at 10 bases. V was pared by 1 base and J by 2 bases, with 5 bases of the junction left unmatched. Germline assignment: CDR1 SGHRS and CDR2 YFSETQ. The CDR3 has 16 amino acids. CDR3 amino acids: CASSLRTGGFNTEAFF. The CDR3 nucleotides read TGCGCCAGCAGCTTGAGGACAGGGGGTTTCAACACTGAAGCTTTCTTT.

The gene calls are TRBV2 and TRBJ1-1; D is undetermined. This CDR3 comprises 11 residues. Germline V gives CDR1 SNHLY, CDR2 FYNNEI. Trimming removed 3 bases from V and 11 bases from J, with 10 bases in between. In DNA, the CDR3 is TGTGCCAGCAGTGATTGGGAGGTGGCTTTCTTT. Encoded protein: CASSDWEVAFF.